The 5 T cell receptor beta chains below all came from one sample that was sequenced in a study of blood T cell repertoires in COVID-19. The protocol was immunoSEQ multiplex PCR, while the TCRdb copy is restricted to in-frame clones and leaves out a portion. The table shows a few hundred thousand clones, with roughly 88% occurring only once. The source material was peripheral blood. The receptors here all came from a human donor with COVID-19, enrolled during active disease. The donor label of this sample is uncertain.

This chain connects TRBV4-2 to TRBJ2-1, with TRBD2 matching 8 bases. In germline, CDR1 is LGHNA, CDR2 YNFKEQ. The CDR3 spans 15 residues. Unmatched junction bases numbered 8, after V lost 4 bases and J lost 6 bases. The CDR3 DNA follows: TGTGCCAGCAGCCCGAGCGGGAGTACCGTCAATGAGCAGTTCTTC. Translation: CASSPSGSTVNEQFF.

This chain connects TRBV4-1 to TRBJ1-5; TRBD1 matches at 9 bases. Germline V gene lookup returns CDR1 MGHRA and CDR2 YSYEKL. V trimming: 4 bases; J trimming: 4 bases; junction bases outside the gene matches: 2. The CDR3 contains 14 residues. Here the CDR3 reads CASSPGTGNQPQHF. In DNA form, the CDR3 reads TGCGCCAGCAGCCCTGGGACAGGGAATCAGCCCCAGCATTTT.

This sequence joins TRBV7-2 and TRBJ2-7; a weak D match, TRBD1 (6 bases). The germline gives CDR1 SGHTA, CDR2 FQGNSA. V lost 3 bases and J 2 bases, leaving 11 bases between the germline ends. The CDR3 covers 14 residues. The CDR3, as DNA: TGTGCCAGCAGCTTGAGACGGGACACCTACGAGCAGTACTTC. It translates to CASSLRRDTYEQYF.

This rearrangement joins TRBV20-1 to TRBJ1-2; D remains unclear. Trimming removed 3 bases from V and 2 bases from J, with 10 bases in between. The CDR3 totals 13 residues. The V gene's germline CDR1 is DFQATT and CDR2 SNEGSKA (reference sequence). This CDR3 reads CSASRLSNYGYTF. CDR3 in DNA: TGCAGTGCTAGTAGACTCTCGAACTATGGCTACACCTTC.

The J gene is TRBJ2-1, the V gene TRBV11-3, with 8 bases lining up with TRBD2. CDR3 length: 14 amino acids. Losses at the gene ends were 4 bases for V and 7 bases for J; bases not matched to a gene: 6. CDR1 is SGHNT, CDR2 YENEEA, per germline. The CDR3 sequence is CASSSRGGRNEQFF. CDR3 DNA: TGTGCCAGCAGCTCCCGGGGGGGCCGTAATGAGCAGTTCTTC.